This entry lists 17 T cell receptor beta chains sequenced from one sample in a study of cytomegalovirus exposure and HLA in healthy donors. Primers: 60 Vbeta forward and 13 Jbeta reverse. Here immunoSEQ multiplex PCR was the method, and the copy in TCRdb shows in-frame clones only, minus some. The table includes 100,000 to 150,000 clones, approximately 80% detected once. The sequencing input was PBMCs. Receptor source: an older woman in good health and CMV-seronegative.

V and J are TRBV11-2 and TRBJ2-7; TRBD2 is a possible D gene (5 bases). This CDR3 has 18 amino acids. Trimming pared 4 bases from V and 0 bases from J, leaving 22 bases between. Germline assignment: CDR1 SGHAT and CDR2 FQNNGV. The DNA of the CDR3 is TGTGCCAGCAGCTCACAATACCTCCGAAGCAGCGGCTCCTACGAGCAGTACTTC. The encoded protein is CASSSQYLRSSGSYEQYF. The full variable domain, completed using reference TRBV11-2 and TRBJ2-7, is EAGVAQSPRYKIIEKRQSVAFWCNPISGHATLYWYQQILGQGPKLLIQFQNNGVVDDSQLPKDRFSAERLKGVDSTLKIQPAKLEDSAVYLCASSSQYLRSSGSYEQYFGPGTRLTVT.

With respect to this clone: Different DNA sequences within this sample yield the same CDR3. The rearrangement uses TRBV6-5 and TRBJ2-4, with unresolved D. Looked up from germline, CDR1 is MNHEY and CDR2 is SVGAGI. The CDR3 is made up of 16 amino acids. The ends were cut back, 2 bases at V and 0 bases at J, with 11 bases in the middle. The CDR3 loop is CASSYRAGLAKNIQYF. Here the CDR3 DNA reads TGTGCCAGCAGTTACCGTGCAGGTCTAGCCAAAAACATTCAGTACTTC.

The chain recombines TRBV7-3 with TRBJ2-6; a possible D gene is TRBD1 (5 bases). Germline V gene data show CDR1 as SGHTA and CDR2 as FQGTGA. V lost 3 bases and J lost 0, with 9 bases in between. CDR3 length: 16 amino acids. The CDR3 DNA reads TGTGCCAGCAGCTTTCAGGGCCTCTCTGGGGCCAACGTCCTGACTTTC. Amino acid sequence: CASSFQGLSGANVLTF.

The chain couples TRBV11-3 to TRBJ2-5; 9 nucleotides agree with TRBD1. Trimming removed 5 bases from V and 4 bases from J; junction bases left unmatched: 11. CDR1 SGHNT and CDR2 YENEEA come from the germline V gene. The CDR3 spans 16 residues. CDR3 nucleotides: TGTGCCAGCAGCCCAGGACAGGGGCTGCCGGGAGAGACCCAGTACTTC. Amino acids: CASSPGQGLPGETQYF.

CDR3 DNA sequence: TGTGCCAGCAGGGTGGAGGGACAGGGAAGAGATCAGCCCCAGCATTTT. Its translation is CASRVEGQGRDQPQHF. The V and J genes are TRBV5-8 and TRBJ1-5; 9 bases fit TRBD1. The germline gives CDR1 SGHTS, CDR2 YDEGEE. The V and J ends lost 5 bases and 5 bases, in that order; junction bases with no gene match: 11. The CDR3 extends over 16 amino acids.

V and J are TRBV19 and TRBJ2-6, with D maybe TRBD1 (5 bases). The CDR3 has 14 amino acids. The germline CDR1 and CDR2 sequences are LNHDA and SQIVND (reference sequence). Trimming shortened V by 4 bases and J by 4 bases, and 8 bases separated the two germline ends. The CDR3 reads CASSTGFGANVLTF. For the CDR3, the DNA is TGTGCCAGTAGTACAGGGTTCGGGGCCAACGTCCTGACTTTC.

This chain joins TRBV15 and TRBJ1-6, with 7 bases identical to TRBD1. Germline values: CDR1 LNHNV, CDR2 YYDKDF (reference sequence). The CDR3 extends over 14 amino acids. V trimming: 3 bases; J trimming: 8 bases; junction bases outside the gene matches: 4. CDR3 DNA sequence: TGTGCCACCAGCAGGCGACAGGGTGATTCACCCCTCCACTTT. This gives the protein CATSRRQGDSPLHF.

The chain carries TRBV28 and TRBJ2-5, with TRBD2 matching over 10 bases. The germline V gene encodes CDR1 MDHEN and CDR2 SYDVKM. The CDR3 spans 16 residues. After removal of 6 bases from V and 2 bases from J, the junction contained 9 bases not matched to a gene. CDR3 coding DNA: TGTGCCAGCAGGACCACCGGACTAGCGGCGCAAGAGACCCAGTACTTC. It is translated as CASRTTGLAAQETQYF.

J is TRBJ2-3 and V is TRBV19, with 9 bases matching TRBD1. The CDR3 has 14 amino acids. V dropped 5 bases and J dropped 6; count of bases not matched to a gene: 6. Per the germline V gene, CDR1 is LNHDA and CDR2 is SQIVND (reference sequence). CDR3 DNA sequence: TGTGCCAGTAGTCGGGGACAGGGAGAGGATACGCAGTATTTT. This translates into CASSRGQGEDTQYF.

The CDR3 reads CASRPDRRLATINEKLFF. The CDR3 bases are TGCGCCAGCAGGCCGGACAGGCGACTCGCTACTATAAATGAAAAACTGTTTTTT. This chain uses TRBV10-1 with TRBJ1-4; TRBD1 matches 7 bases. From germline, CDR1 is WNHNN and CDR2 SYGVQD (reference sequence). The V gene end was trimmed by 6 bases and the J gene end by 5 bases; junction bases not matched to a gene: 18. There are 18 residues in the CDR3.

The V and J genes are TRBV19 and TRBJ2-3, with D perhaps matching TRBD2 (6 bases). V was pared by 3 bases and J by 1 base, with 11 bases between. The germline CDR1 and CDR2 sequences are LNHDA and SQIVND (reference sequence). This CDR3 has 15 residues. Here the CDR3 reads CASSMGGVRTDTQYF. CDR3 nucleotide sequence: TGTGCCAGTAGTATGGGCGGGGTACGCACAGATACGCAGTATTTT.

V gene TRBV19 combines with J gene TRBJ1-6; maybe TRBD1 (5 bases). V lost 3 bases and J lost 2, with 11 bases in between. Germline CDR1 LNHDA, CDR2 SQIVND (reference sequence). This CDR3 is built from 16 residues. CDR3 in DNA: TGTGCCAGTAGTATCAAACAGGTGGCCTATAATTCACCCCTCCACTTT. Translated, it gives CASSIKQVAYNSPLHF. The full variable domain, its missing parts supplied by reference TRBV19 and TRBJ1-6, is DGGITQSPKYLFRKEGQNVTLSCEQNLNHDAMYWYRQDPGQGLRLIYYSQIVNDFQKGDIAEGYSVSREKKESFPLTVTSAQKNPTAFYLCASSIKQVAYNSPLHFGNGTRLTVT.

The genes are TRBV5-5 and TRBJ2-1; TRBD2 is a possible D gene (5 bases). Germline V gene sequence: CDR1 SGHKS, CDR2 YYEKEE (reference sequence). This CDR3 region has 17 residues. The V end was cut by 1 base, the J end by 4 bases, with 18 bases between. CDR3 in DNA: TGTGCCAGCAGCTTGCTCGGGATTCCGACCCTATACAATGAGCAGTTCTTC. Translating it yields CASSLLGIPTLYNEQFF.

V and J are TRBV7-9 and TRBJ2-6; D might be TRBD1 (6 bases). The CDR3 length is 17 residues. Trimming left V 3 bases short and J 0 bases short, with 12 bases between. CDR1 is SEHNR and CDR2 is FQNEAQ in the germline V gene (reference sequence). CDR3 in DNA: TGTGCCAGCAGCTTCCGGGACACCCTCTCTGGGGCCAACGTCCTGACTTTC. This gives the protein CASSFRDTLSGANVLTF.

The chain has TRBV7-2 and TRBJ2-2, with 9 bases aligning to TRBD2. The CDR3 sequence is 16 residues long. V dropped 1 base and J dropped 5; count of bases not matched to a gene: 5. Germline CDR1 reads SGHTA; CDR2 reads FQGNSA. The CDR3 DNA sequence: TGTGCCAGCAGCTTAGATGGCGGGAGGGCAACCGGGGAGCTGTTTTTT. Amino acid sequence: CASSLDGGRATGELFF.

The chain links TRBV5-1 to TRBJ2-5; weak D call: TRBD2 (5 bases). The CDR3 has 13 amino acids. Germline-derived CDR1 and CDR2 are SGHRS and YFSETQ. V was clipped by 4 bases and J by 1 base, with 8 bases between them. The CDR3 DNA sequence: TGCGCCAGCAGCCGGGGAGTCCAAGAGACCCAGTACTTC. The encoded protein is CASSRGVQETQYF. The variable domain in full, with the rest retrieved from reference TRBV5-1 and TRBJ2-5, is KAGVTQTPRYLIKTRGQQVTLSCSPISGHRSVSWYQQTPGQGLQFLFEYFSETQRNKGNFPGRFSGRQFSNSRSEMNVSTLELGDSALYLCASSRGVQETQYFGPGTRLLVL.

V usage is TRBV6-1 and J usage is TRBJ1-3; weak D call: TRBD1 (5 bases). CDR3 size: 13 residues. The V gene's germline CDR1 is MNHNS and CDR2 SASEGT. The V end was cut by 1 base, the J end by 7 bases, with 8 bases between. CDR3 coding DNA: TGTGCCAGCAGTGAAGACAGGTGGAACACCATATATTTT. The encoded protein is CASSEDRWNTIYF.